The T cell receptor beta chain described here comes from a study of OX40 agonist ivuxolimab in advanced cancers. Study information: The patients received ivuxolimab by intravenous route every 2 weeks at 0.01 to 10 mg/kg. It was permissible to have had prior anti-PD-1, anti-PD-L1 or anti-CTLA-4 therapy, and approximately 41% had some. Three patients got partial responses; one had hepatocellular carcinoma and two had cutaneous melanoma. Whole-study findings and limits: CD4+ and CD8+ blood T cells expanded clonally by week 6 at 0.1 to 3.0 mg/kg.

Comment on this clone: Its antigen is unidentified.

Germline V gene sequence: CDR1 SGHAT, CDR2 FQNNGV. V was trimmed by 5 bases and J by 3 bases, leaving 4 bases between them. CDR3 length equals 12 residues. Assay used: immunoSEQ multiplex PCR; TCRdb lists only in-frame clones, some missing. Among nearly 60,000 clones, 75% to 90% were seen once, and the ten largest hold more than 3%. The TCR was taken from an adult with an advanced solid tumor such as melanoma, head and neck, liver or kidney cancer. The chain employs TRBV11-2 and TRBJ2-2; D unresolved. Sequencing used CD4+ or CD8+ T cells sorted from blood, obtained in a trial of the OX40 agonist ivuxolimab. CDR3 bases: TGTGCCAGCAGCCTGTACACCGGGGAGCTGTTTTTT. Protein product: CASSLYTGELFF.